One sample yielded the 26 T cell receptor beta chains listed below, sequenced in a study of T cell clonality in common variable immunodeficiency. Findings and limits, study-wide: In common variable immunodeficiency, TCR beta chains reportedly carried fewer deletions and N-nucleotide insertions.

Their antigens are not known. Sequencing was performed with immunoSEQ multiplex PCR; in TCRdb, only in-frame clones are kept and a portion is missing. The record shows fewer than 30,000 clones for this sample, with no singletons present. The sequencing sample was made of peripheral blood mononuclear cells. These receptors were taken from a human donor with common variable immunodeficiency.

This clone was counted a few times. The read halts 3 residues ahead of the CDR3 end, with the missing end drawn from the germline J gene. The J gene is TRBJ1-5, the V gene TRBV18, with D tentatively TRBD1 (6 bases). Germline assignment: CDR1 KGHSH and CDR2 LQKENI. There are 13 residues in the CDR3. Deletions cut 5 bases from V and 6 bases from J, with 11 bases between. The sequenced CDR3 bases are TGTGCCAGCTCAGCAGGGGTTCGTCAGCCC. Protein product: CASSAGVRQP. The entire CDR3 sequence reads CASSAGVRQPQHF.

The table lists this clone with a few counts. The DNA ends 3 residues before the CDR3 does, and the rest of the CDR3 is filled in from the germline J gene. The gene calls are TRBV19 and TRBJ1-1; possibly TRBD1 for D (5 bases). Per germline, CDR1 LNHDA and CDR2 SQIVND (reference sequence). V shed 5 bases and J shed 5 bases, with 12 bases lying between them. The CDR3 contains 13 residues. The CDR3 loop reads CASSPPGKTEAFF. Partial CDR3 DNA: TGTGCCAGTAGTCCCCCAGGGAAAACTGAA. Full variable domain (outside the CDR3, taken from reference TRBV19 and TRBJ1-1): DGGITQSPKYLFRKEGQNVTLSCEQNLNHDAMYWYRQDPGQGLRLIYYSQIVNDFQKGDIAEGYSVSREKKESFPLTVTSAQKNPTAFYLCASSPPGKTEAFFGQGTRLTVV.

This clone was observed many times. From the germline J gene comes the end of the CDR3, since the read stops 3 residues before it. The chain is built from TRBV4-2 and TRBJ1-2; a possible D gene is TRBD1 (5 bases). The V gene lost 0 bases and the J gene lost 2 bases, with 10 bases spanning the gap. The CDR3 loop spans 15 amino acids. The germline V gene encodes CDR1 LGHNA and CDR2 YNFKEQ. The sequenced CDR3 bases are TGTGCCAGCAGCCAAGAGACAGACATAAACTATGGC. The encoded protein is CASSQETDINYG. The entire CDR3 protein is CASSQETDINYGYTF.

Only a few counts were recorded for this clone. The sequence runs out 3 residues before the end of the CDR3; the remainder is reconstructed from the germline J gene. The chain carries TRBV7-9 and TRBJ1-3, with D uncertain. CDR3 size: 11 residues. Germline CDR1 is SEHNR and CDR2 is FQNEAQ (reference sequence). Incomplete CDR3 DNA: TGTGCCAGCAGCTTTGGGCAGAAA. Encoded protein: CASSFGQK. The whole CDR3 sequence is CASSFGQKIYF.

A remark on this clone: Coverage ceases 3 residues before the CDR3 finishes, and the germline J gene fills in the end. The chain couples TRBV7-9 to TRBJ2-5; maybe TRBD2 (6 bases). CDR1 and CDR2 from the germline V gene are SEHNR and FQNEAQ (reference sequence). CDR3 length: 14 amino acids. The V and J ends lost 7 bases and 0 bases respectively, with 12 bases between them. This chain's CDR3 is CASTSGGYQETQYF. Partial CDR3 DNA: TGTGCCAGCACCTCCGGGGGATACCAAGAGACC.

This clone is categorized as medium-sized. The read ends 3 residues before the CDR3 terminus; that terminus is restored from the germline J gene. The chain joins TRBV18 to TRBJ2-1, with TRBD1 matching 7 bases. Germline assignment: CDR1 KGHSH and CDR2 LQKENI. The CDR3 is 14 amino acids. Losses at the gene ends were 1 base for V and 7 bases for J; bases not matched to a gene: 4. Incomplete CDR3 DNA: TGTGCCAGCTCACCACGGGACAGCGAAAATGAG. It codes for CASSPRDSENE. The CDR3 in its entirety is CASSPRDSENEQFF.

There are many counts of this clone. The read falls 3 residues short of the CDR3 end, and the missing part is taken from the germline J gene. The V call is TRBV18, the J call TRBJ1-1; D perhaps matches TRBD1 (6 bases). The CDR3 runs 12 residues. CDR1 and CDR2 (germline): KGHSH, LQKENI. The CDR3 sequence: CASSPLSGVAFF. The sequenced part of the CDR3 DNA is TGTGCCAGCTCACCACTCTCAGGGGTG.

This clone was found a few times. The read halts 3 residues ahead of the CDR3 end, with the missing end drawn from the germline J gene. This rearrangement joins TRBV18 to TRBJ2-2; 10 nucleotides line up with TRBD1. V dropped 2 bases and J dropped 5; count of bases not matched to a gene: 2. CDR1 and CDR2 from the germline V gene are KGHSH and LQKENI. The CDR3 contains 15 residues. CDR3: CASSPGQGVTGELFF. CDR3 DNA, as far as it was read: TGTGCCAGCTCACCAGGACAGGGGGTAACCGGGGAG.

This clone has at least ten counts. The read is 3 residues too short to cover the CDR3 end, so that end is filled in from the germline J gene. This chain links TRBV18 with TRBJ1-4, with 8 bases fitting TRBD1. Germline-derived CDR1 and CDR2 are KGHSH and LQKENI. There are 17 residues in the CDR3. The trim removed 3 bases at V and 2 bases at J, leaving 8 bases unmatched. The covered CDR3 bases are TGTGCCAGCTCACCTCGGGACAGGTTGGGCACTAATGAAAAA. This codes for CASSPRDRLGTNEK. The entire CDR3 reads CASSPRDRLGTNEKLFF.

In this sample, this clone turned up a few times. The read finishes 3 residues shy of the CDR3 end, and the germline J gene is used to complete it. The rearrangement links TRBV7-6 to TRBJ1-2, with 9 bases aligning to TRBD1. Trimming at V came to 6 bases and at J to 2 bases, leaving 7 bases not matched to a gene. Germline V gives CDR1 SGHVS, CDR2 FNYEAQ. There are 15 residues in the CDR3. CDR3 protein: CASSLTGQGNYGYTF. The sequenced part of the CDR3 DNA is TGTGCCAGCAGTCTAACCGGACAGGGGAACTATGGC. The full variable domain, completed using reference TRBV7-6 and TRBJ1-2, is GAGVSQSPRYKVTKRGQDVALRCDPISGHVSLYWYRQALGQGPEFLTYFNYEAQQDKSGLPNDRFSAERPEGSISTLTIQRTEQRDSAMYRCASSLTGQGNYGYTFGSGTRLTVV.

This clone was picked up many times. The read terminates 3 residues ahead of where the CDR3 ends, so the germline J gene completes it. The chain joins TRBV10-3 to TRBJ2-1; 7 positions agree with TRBD2. Germline lookup yields CDR1 ENHRY and CDR2 SYGVKD. The CDR3 covers 17 residues. V dropped 0 bases and J dropped 4; count of bases not matched to a gene: 9. Incomplete CDR3 DNA: TGTGCCATCAGTGAGTCCCCCGCCGGGACTACATACAATGAG. The encoded protein is CAISESPAGTTYNE. The whole CDR3 sequence reads CAISESPAGTTYNEQFF.

This clone has only a few counts. The read gets to within 3 residues of the CDR3 end, and the germline J gene fills in the rest. The V and J genes are TRBV7-9 and TRBJ2-5; 10 nucleotides align to TRBD2. Germline CDR1 reads SEHNR; CDR2 reads FQNEAQ (reference sequence). The CDR3 covers 14 residues. V trimming: 6 bases; J trimming: 3 bases; junction bases outside the gene matches: 4. CDR3 DNA, as far as it was read: TGTGCCAGCAGATCCGGACTAGCGGAAGAGACC. Translated: CASRSGLAEET. The full CDR3 protein is CASRSGLAEETQYF.

For this clone: With the read ending 3 residues before the CDR3 end, the germline J gene is used to fill in that end. This sequence joins TRBV30 and TRBJ1-3, with a weak D call TRBD1 (6 bases). Germline V CDR1 and CDR2: GTSNPN, SVGIG (reference sequence). The CDR3 contains 14 residues. Between the trimmed V and J ends, which lost 8 bases and 0 bases, there was a span of 14 bases. The CDR3 here is CAGGPGFSGNTIYF. CDR3 bases read: TGTGCCGGGGGCCCGGGGTTCTCTGGAAACACC.

Details on this clone: The DNA ends 3 residues before the CDR3 does, and the rest of the CDR3 is filled in from the germline J gene. The chain carries TRBV7-2 and TRBJ1-5; D is unclear. CDR1 and CDR2 from the germline V gene are SGHTA and FQGNSA. The CDR3 runs 14 residues. Trimming pared 4 bases from V and 2 bases from J, leaving 9 bases between. CDR3 bases read: TGTGCCAGCAGCTCAGATAGGGGCAATCAGCCC. It codes for CASSSDRGNQP. The entire CDR3 reads CASSSDRGNQPQHF.

On this clone: The CDR3 extends 3 residues past the end of the read, so its final part is completed from the germline J gene. The rearrangement links TRBV30 to TRBJ1-2; D not certain. Germline V gives CDR1 GTSNPN, CDR2 SVGIG (reference sequence). V lost 8 bases to trimming and J lost 5 bases, with 24 bases between them. The CDR3 spans 15 residues. The CDR3 sequence: CAVLPRTSDLYGYTF. CDR3 DNA, as far as it was read: TGTGCCGTACTACCTCGAACCTCCGACTTATATGGC.

This clone has a handful of counts. The read terminates 3 residues before the CDR3 end, so the remaining end is supplied by the germline J gene. V usage is TRBV19 and J usage is TRBJ2-3; 8 bases are a match to TRBD2. Germline values: CDR1 LNHDA, CDR2 SQIVND (reference sequence). CDR3 size: 15 residues. J lost 1 base, V lost 3 bases, and 3 bases had no gene match. CDR3 region: CASSIWRGGTDTQYF. The DNA read from the CDR3 is TGTGCCAGTAGTATTTGGCGGGGGGGCACAGATACG.

The sample holds many counts of this clone. The CDR3 extends 3 residues past the end of the read, so its final part is completed from the germline J gene. The chain couples TRBV19 to TRBJ2-5; D uncertain. This CDR3 region has 13 residues. Deletions cut 4 bases from V and 5 bases from J, with 11 bases between. Per the germline V gene, CDR1 is LNHDA and CDR2 is SQIVND (reference sequence). CDR3 sequence: CASSKTTRETQYF. Partial CDR3 DNA: TGTGCCAGTAGTAAAACAACAAGGGAGACC.

Regarding this clone: The CDR3 end lies 3 residues beyond the end of the read and is filled in from the germline J gene. The J gene is TRBJ1-6, the V gene TRBV18; D ambiguous. Germline values: CDR1 KGHSH, CDR2 LQKENI. The CDR3 loop spans 15 amino acids. V was clipped by 3 bases and J by 8 bases, with 14 bases between them. The CDR3 sequence is CASSPVGTRDSPLHF. CDR3 bases read: TGTGCCAGCTCACCCGTGGGCACTAGAGATTCACCC.

This clone has only a few counts. The read ends 3 residues before the CDR3 terminus; that terminus is restored from the germline J gene. The chain recombines TRBV5-1 with TRBJ1-1; D is possibly TRBD1 (6 bases). With 0 bases removed from V and 5 bases from J, the gap between germline ends came to 14 bases. Germline lookup yields CDR1 SGHRS and CDR2 YFSETQ. The CDR3 contains 15 residues. CDR3 DNA, as far as it was read: TGCGCCAGCAGCTTGGCCAATCCCCAGGGGACTGAA. The encoded protein is CASSLANPQGTE. In full, the CDR3 is CASSLANPQGTEAFF. The complete variable domain, with remaining parts taken from reference TRBV5-1 and TRBJ1-1, reads KAGVTQTPRYLIKTRGQQVTLSCSPISGHRSVSWYQQTPGQGLQFLFEYFSETQRNKGNFPGRFSGRQFSNSRSEMNVSTLELGDSALYLCASSLANPQGTEAFFGQGTRLTVV.

Ten or more counts support this clone. With the read ending 3 residues before the CDR3 end, the germline J gene is used to fill in that end. V and J are TRBV7-9 and TRBJ2-1; D possibly corresponds to TRBD1 (6 bases). Trimming left V 10 bases short and J 4 bases short, with 8 bases between. This CDR3 has 11 residues. Germline-derived CDR1 and CDR2 are SEHNR and FQNEAQ (reference sequence). CDR3: CAIQGYNEQFF. CDR3 DNA, as far as it was read: TGTGCCATTCAGGGGTACAATGAG.

Regarding this clone: The CDR3 end falls 3 residues outside the read, so it is completed with the germline J gene. This chain connects TRBV19 to TRBJ1-5; D uncertain. This CDR3 has 14 residues. Per the germline V gene, CDR1 is LNHDA and CDR2 is SQIVND (reference sequence). Trimming removed 3 bases from V and 2 bases from J, with 8 bases in between. The part of the CDR3 DNA that was read is TGTGCCAGTAGTATTGGCCTTGGCAATCAGCCC. Translation: CASSIGLGNQP. The full CDR3 protein reads CASSIGLGNQPQHF.

This clone was seen a handful of times. The CDR3 is cut off 3 residues early in the read; its end comes from the germline J gene. The sample has other DNA sequences that encode this CDR3 too. The rearrangement joins TRBV18 to TRBJ2-2; TRBD2 aligns across 14 bases. This CDR3 contains 19 residues. Germline values: CDR1 KGHSH, CDR2 LQKENI. Losses at the gene ends were 2 bases for V and 1 base for J; bases not matched to a gene: 6. The sequenced part of the CDR3 DNA is TGTGCCAGCTCACCAGGACCCGGACTAGCGGGGGGGAACACCGGGGAG. Protein sequence: CASSPGPGLAGGNTGE. The full CDR3 is CASSPGPGLAGGNTGELFF.

This clone was counted only a few times. The read terminates 3 residues ahead of where the CDR3 ends, so the germline J gene completes it. The V and J genes are TRBV18 and TRBJ2-1, with 7 bases aligning to TRBD1. Germline loops: CDR1 KGHSH, CDR2 LQKENI. The CDR3 is 16 amino acids. J lost 4 bases, V lost 2 bases, and 8 bases had no gene match. This CDR3 is CASSPETGPGYNEQFF. Partial CDR3 DNA: TGTGCCAGCTCACCAGAGACAGGGCCTGGGTACAATGAG.

This clone was counted a few times. The read gets to within 3 residues of the CDR3 end, and the germline J gene fills in the rest. The J gene is TRBJ1-2, the V gene TRBV30; 8 positions agree with TRBD1. Germline lookup yields CDR1 GTSNPN and CDR2 SVGIG (reference sequence). The CDR3 is 16 amino acids. CDR3 DNA (partial): TGTGCCTGGAGTTCACCTCTTTCAGGGGGCGGGCGGAGC. This sequence encodes CAWSSPLSGGGRS. From start to end, the CDR3 is CAWSSPLSGGGRSYTF. The whole variable domain, filled in from reference TRBV30 and TRBJ1-2, reads SQTIHQWPATLVQPVGSPLSLECTVEGTSNPNLYWYRQAAGRGLQLLFYSVGIGQISSEVPQNLSASRPQDRQFILSSKKLLLSDSGFYLCAWSSPLSGGGRSYTFGSGTRLTVV.

For this clone: The read gets to within 3 residues of the CDR3 end, and the germline J gene fills in the rest. This chain links TRBV18 with TRBJ1-6; no clear D gene. The CDR3 runs 15 residues. V lost 0 bases, J lost 0 bases, and 3 bases lay in between. In germline, CDR1 is KGHSH, CDR2 LQKENI. The CDR3 protein is CASSPPSSYNSPLHF. The CDR3 DNA, read in part, is TGTGCCAGCTCACCACCCAGCTCCTATAATTCACCC.

Details on this clone: The observed sequence ends 3 residues before the CDR3 terminus, with the missing tail filled in from the germline J gene. The V and J genes are TRBV19 and TRBJ1-5; maybe TRBD1 (6 bases). Between the trimmed V and J ends, which lost 3 bases and 6 bases, there was a span of 15 bases. The length of the CDR3 is 15 residues. Germline V gives CDR1 LNHDA, CDR2 SQIVND (reference sequence). This chain's CDR3 is CASSISTGMVQPQHF. The CDR3 bases that were read are TGTGCCAGTAGTATCAGCACAGGGATGGTTCAGCCC.